The 4 T cell receptor beta chains listed next were all sequenced from one sample in a study of HIV-infected patients and healthy controls. The repertoire came from unfractionated whole blood and reflected all unsorted peripheral T cells. Alpha and beta constant-region primers primed reverse transcription of about 500 ng RNA. Each of the alpha and beta chains got its own library through chain-specific third strand synthesis with indices. Each CDR3 protein gets one entry after TCRdb re-called the 5' RACE reads with MiXCR. The sample includes about 6,000 distinct CDR3 sequences, roughly 10% seen only once; the top ten take 9.5% to 15%. Specimen: blood, collected before antiretroviral therapy. The receptors come from an adult with HIV infection.

This clonotype is categorized as medium-sized. The J gene is TRBJ1-1, the V gene TRBV29-1; D remains unclear. The CDR3 loop spans 15 amino acids. Germline V gene sequence: CDR1 SQVTM, CDR2 ANQGSEA. The V and J ends lost 2 bases and 7 bases respectively, with 20 bases between them. CDR3 region: CSVELVYSPVGEAFF. In DNA form, the CDR3 reads TGCAGCGTTGAATTGGTCTACAGCCCGGTGGGTGAAGCTTTCTTT.

This clonotype is judged medium-sized. This chain uses TRBV5-1 with TRBJ1-3; D not resolved. Trimming shortened V by 0 bases and J by 0 bases, and 10 bases separated the two germline ends. This CDR3 is built from 16 residues. The germline V gene has CDR1 SGHRS and CDR2 YFSETQ. The CDR3 loop is CASSLDGATSGNTIYF. In nucleotides, the CDR3 is TGCGCCAGCAGCTTGGATGGCGCTACCTCTGGAAACACCATATATTTT. Together with reference TRBV5-1 and TRBJ1-3, the CDR3 gives the full variable domain: KAGVTQTPRYLIKTRGQQVTLSCSPISGHRSVSWYQQTPGQGLQFLFEYFSETQRNKGNFPGRFSGRQFSNSRSEMNVSTLELGDSALYLCASSLDGATSGNTIYFGEGSWLTVV.

This clonotype was recorded a few times. V gene TRBV27 combines with J gene TRBJ2-1, with 9 nucleotides matching TRBD1. CDR3 size: 15 residues. Looked up from germline, CDR1 is MNHEY and CDR2 is SMNVEV (reference sequence). V trimming: 2 bases; J trimming: 6 bases; junction bases outside the gene matches: 5. CDR3 region: CASSLLGQGGNEQFF. The DNA for the CDR3 is TGTGCCAGCAGTTTACTGGGACAGGGAGGCAATGAGCAGTTCTTC.

V gene TRBV2 combines with J gene TRBJ2-6; the D gene is possibly TRBD1 (5 bases). CDR1 SNHLY and CDR2 FYNNEI come from the germline V gene. Trimming removed 6 bases from V and 2 bases from J, with 11 bases in between. The CDR3 extends over 15 amino acids. CDR3 protein: CASRADRAGANVLTF. The DNA of the CDR3 is TGTGCCAGCAGGGCCGACAGAGCTGGGGCCAACGTCCTGACTTTC.